The next 32 T cell receptor beta chains were all read from a single sample in a study of tissue T cells after allogeneic stem cell transplantation. Here immunoSEQ multiplex PCR was the method, and the copy in TCRdb shows in-frame clones only, minus some. Of some 22,000 clones detected, 69% appear once; the ten largest clones hold 0.35% to 0.5%. The specimen sequenced was blood. The receptors come from a female BALB/c mouse in good health. This line is of MHC haplotype H2-d.

This clone was counted only a few times. Gene names are the mouse ones. The read ends 1 residue shy of where the CDR3 ends; the end is completed using the germline J gene. J is TRBJ1-5 and V is TRBV13-3; tentatively, D is TRBD1 (5 bases). V was cut by 4 bases and J by 3 bases, with 11 bases left in between. This CDR3 contains 14 residues. The germline CDR1 and CDR2 sequences are NNHDY and SYVADS. The covered CDR3 bases are TGTGCCAGCAGTCCCGGGAGGGGCAACCAGGCTCCGCTT. Translating it yields CASSPGRGNQAPL. The entire CDR3 protein is CASSPGRGNQAPLF.

Comments on this clone: Gene names refer to mouse genes. The observed sequence ends 1 residue before the CDR3 terminus, with the missing tail filled in from the germline J gene. V usage is TRBV4 and J usage is TRBJ2-5; no reliable D call. There are 15 residues in the CDR3. Trimming shortened V by 4 bases and J by 0 bases, and 11 bases separated the two germline ends. Germline-derived CDR1 and CDR2 are LGHDT and YNNKQL (reference sequence). The DNA read from the CDR3 is TGTGCCAGCAGCTTTCTAGACAAAAACCAAGACACCCAGTAC. It codes for CASSFLDKNQDTQY. The full CDR3 protein reads CASSFLDKNQDTQYF.

Turning to this clone: The genes and germline here are from mouse. The read is 1 residue too short to cover the CDR3 end, so that end is filled in from the germline J gene. This chain connects TRBV13-2 to TRBJ2-4; D not certain. CDR1 and CDR2 from the germline V gene are NNHNN and SYGAGS (reference sequence). Trimming removed 5 bases from V and 0 bases from J, with 10 bases in between. The CDR3 is 14 amino acids. CDR3 bases read: TGTGCCAGCGGCCCCGACGGTAGTCAAAACACCTTGTAC. It specifies CASGPDGSQNTLY. The full CDR3 protein is CASGPDGSQNTLYF.

Concerning this clone itself: Gene names are mouse gene names. Coverage ceases 1 residue before the CDR3 finishes, and the germline J gene fills in the end. This chain joins TRBV31 and TRBJ2-7, with D possibly TRBD1 on 6 matching bases. Trimming removed 1 base at V and 2 bases at J, with 9 bases between. Germline V gene sequence: CDR1 GKSSPN, CDR2 SITVG. This CDR3 is built from 13 residues. CDR3: CAWSRGQTYEQYF. Partial CDR3 DNA: TGTGCCTGGAGTCGGGGACAAACCTATGAACAGTAC.

This clone showed up just a few times. The germline and genes are mouse ones. The sequence runs out 1 residue before the end of the CDR3; the remainder is reconstructed from the germline J gene. V and J are TRBV13-3 and TRBJ2-2, with 11 bases fitting TRBD1. Germline values: CDR1 NNHDY, CDR2 SYVADS. This CDR3 has 15 residues. With V trimmed by 2 bases and J by 4 bases, 1 base remained unmatched. This CDR3 is CASSEGTGGTGQLYF. The CDR3 DNA, read in part, is TGTGCCAGCAGTGAGGGGACAGGGGGCACCGGGCAGCTCTAC.

To note about this clone: Genes here carry mouse names. The read ends 1 residue shy of where the CDR3 ends; the end is completed using the germline J gene. This chain uses TRBV13-2 with TRBJ1-5; 10 bases are a match to TRBD1. J lost 6 bases, V lost 2 bases, and 2 bases had no gene match. Germline V gene sequence: CDR1 NNHNN, CDR2 SYGAGS (reference sequence). The CDR3 spans 14 residues. CDR3 amino acids: CASGDRDRGQAPLF. CDR3 bases read: TGTGCCAGCGGTGACCGGGACAGGGGCCAGGCTCCGCTT.

A note on this clone: The gene names here belong to mouse. The read falls 1 residue short of the CDR3 end, and the missing part is taken from the germline J gene. The J gene is TRBJ1-3, the V gene TRBV31, with D unresolved. The CDR3 totals 13 residues. The germline gives CDR1 GKSSPN, CDR2 SITVG. Trimming pared 0 bases from V and 0 bases from J, leaving 3 bases between. The DNA read from the CDR3 is TGTGCCTGGAGTCTGGATTCTGGAAATACGCTCTAT. Its protein is CAWSLDSGNTLY. In full, the CDR3 is CAWSLDSGNTLYF.

In the case of this clone: Genes and germline come from the mouse. The missing CDR3 end, 1 residue past where the read stops, is filled in from the germline J gene. The chain uses TRBV5 and TRBJ2-5, with 7 bases that match TRBD2. Trimming removed 3 bases from V and 2 bases from J; junction bases left unmatched: 2. The CDR3 sequence is 14 residues long. The germline V gene encodes CDR1 LGHNA and CDR2 YNLKQL (reference sequence). The DNA read from the CDR3 is TGTGCCAGCAGCCAGGGACTGTCCCAAGACACCCAGTAC. Protein: CASSQGLSQDTQY. The entire CDR3 protein reads CASSQGLSQDTQYF.

This clone was observed a handful of times. Mouse gene names apply. The read ends 1 residue before the CDR3 terminus; that terminus is restored from the germline J gene. The J gene is TRBJ1-5, the V gene TRBV1, with D hard to call. V was trimmed by 0 bases and J by 3 bases, leaving 6 bases between them. Per the germline V gene, CDR1 is NSQYPW and CDR2 is LRSPGD (reference sequence). The CDR3 sequence is 14 residues long. CDR3 region: CTCSADWGNQAPLF. The sequenced CDR3 bases are TGCACCTGCAGTGCAGACTGGGGCAACCAGGCTCCGCTT.

This clone was detected only once. The genes are named according to mouse. The read stops 1 residue short of the end of the CDR3; the missing end is completed from the germline J gene. The rearrangement joins TRBV29 to TRBJ2-4; D ambiguous. Trimming removed 6 bases from V and 2 bases from J, with 6 bases in between. The germline CDR1 and CDR2 sequences are MSHET and SYDVDS. The length of the CDR3 is 12 residues. The part of the CDR3 DNA that was read is TGTGCTAGCAGACAAACTCAAAACACCTTGTAC. Protein sequence: CASRQTQNTLY. The whole CDR3 protein is CASRQTQNTLYF. The full variable domain, rest sourced from reference TRBV29 and TRBJ2-4, is DMKVTQMPRYLIKRMGENVLLECGQDMSHETMYWYRQDPGLGLQLIYISYDVDSNSEGDIPKGYRVSRKKREHFSLILDSAKTNQTSVYFCASRQTQNTLYFGAGTRLSVL.

Concerning this clone: Genes here carry mouse names. The CDR3 is cut off 1 residue early in the read; its end comes from the germline J gene. The V call is TRBV13-2, the J call TRBJ2-4, with TRBD2 identical over 11 bases. Germline-derived CDR1 and CDR2 are NNHNN and SYGAGS (reference sequence). The CDR3 consists of 16 residues. The V and J ends lost 3 bases and 0 bases, in that order; junction bases with no gene match: 3. The covered CDR3 bases are TGTGCCAGCGGTGGGGACTGGGGGCATAGTCAAAACACCTTGTAC. It is translated as CASGGDWGHSQNTLY. The entire CDR3 is CASGGDWGHSQNTLYF.

About this clone itself: The genes and germline here are from mouse. The read falls 1 residue short of the CDR3 end, and the missing part is taken from the germline J gene. The chain employs TRBV19 and TRBJ2-4, with 11 bases fitting TRBD2. Germline V gene sequence: CDR1 FNHDT, CDR2 SITEND (reference sequence). The length of the CDR3 is 15 residues. The V and J ends lost 5 bases and 1 base, in that order; junction bases with no gene match: 3. The CDR3: CASSRTGGRQNTLYF. The part of the CDR3 DNA that was read is TGTGCCAGCAGCCGGACTGGGGGGCGTCAAAACACCTTGTAC.

For this clone: Gene names refer to mouse genes. The read finishes 1 residue shy of the CDR3 end, and the germline J gene is used to complete it. V usage is TRBV5 and J usage is TRBJ2-4, with a possible D match to TRBD1 (6 bases). The ends were cut back, 0 bases at V and 2 bases at J, with 9 bases in the middle. Per germline, CDR1 LGHNA and CDR2 YNLKQL (reference sequence). This CDR3 is 15 amino acids long. Incomplete CDR3 DNA: TGTGCCAGCAGCCAAGACGGACAGATTCAAAACACCTTGTAC. It translates to CASSQDGQIQNTLY. The entire CDR3 reads CASSQDGQIQNTLYF.

Regarding this clone: Genes and germline come from the mouse. The CDR3 extends 1 residue past the end of the read, so its final part is completed from the germline J gene. This chain links TRBV13-3 with TRBJ2-5, with 10 nucleotides matching TRBD2. The CDR3 spans 14 residues. Trimming removed 2 bases from V and 5 bases from J; junction bases left unmatched: 2. CDR1 and CDR2 (germline): NNHDY, SYVADS. Partial CDR3 DNA: TGTGCCAGCAGTGACTGGGGGGGCGCAGACACCCAGTAC. Translation gives CASSDWGGADTQY. The full CDR3 sequence reads CASSDWGGADTQYF. The whole variable domain, remainder taken from reference TRBV13-3 and TRBJ2-5, is EAAVTQSPRSKVAVTGGKVTLSCHQTNNHDYMYWYRQDTGHGLRLIHYSYVADSTEKGDIPDGYKASRPSQENFSLILELASLSQTAVYFCASSDWGGADTQYFGPGTRLLVL.

Comment on this clone: The gene names given are mouse names. Read data end 1 residue before the CDR3 end; the end is taken from the germline J gene. The V call is TRBV29, the J call TRBJ2-1; D is ambiguous. The V gene's germline CDR1 is MSHET and CDR2 SYDVDS. This CDR3 contains 11 residues. The V end was cut by 6 bases, the J end by 5 bases, with 5 bases between. The CDR3 bases that were read are TGTGCTAGCAGCACAAATGCTGAGCAGTTC. Its translation is CASSTNAEQF. The CDR3 in full is CASSTNAEQFF. The variable domain in full, with the rest retrieved from reference TRBV29 and TRBJ2-1, is DMKVTQMPRYLIKRMGENVLLECGQDMSHETMYWYRQDPGLGLQLIYISYDVDSNSEGDIPKGYRVSRKKREHFSLILDSAKTNQTSVYFCASSTNAEQFFGPGTRLTVL.

A remark on this clone: Mouse germline and gene names are used. The read terminates 1 residue ahead of where the CDR3 ends, so the germline J gene completes it. The chain employs TRBV1 and TRBJ1-6; possibly TRBD1 for D (6 bases). TRBJ1-6 is marked as an open reading frame, function uncertain. CDR1 NSQYPW and CDR2 LRSPGD come from the germline V gene (reference sequence). Trimming took off 4 bases at V and 5 bases at J, with 9 bases between the two ends. The CDR3 totals 14 residues. The CDR3 DNA, read in part, is TGCACCTGCAGTGACCGGGACAATAATTCGCCCCTCTAC. Residues: CTCSDRDNNSPLY. In full, the CDR3 is CTCSDRDNNSPLYF.

Details on this clone: Genes and germline are mouse. Read sequence stops 1 residue before the CDR3 end, and the germline J gene provides the missing end. The chain has TRBV13-2 and TRBJ2-4; D gene ambiguous. Trimming cost V 0 bases and J 2 bases, with 7 bases left between them. This CDR3 is built from 14 residues. Germline V gene lookup returns CDR1 NNHNN and CDR2 SYGAGS (reference sequence). This chain's CDR3 is CASGDGRFQNTLYF. Partial CDR3 DNA: TGTGCCAGCGGTGATGGGCGGTTTCAAAACACCTTGTAC.

Comment on this clone: Germline and genes: mouse. The CDR3 goes on 1 residue after the read ends, and that part is filled in from the germline J gene. J is TRBJ2-3 and V is TRBV19, with D possibly being TRBD1 (5 bases). V was trimmed by 5 bases and J by 0 bases, leaving 7 bases between them. Per the germline V gene, CDR1 is FNHDT and CDR2 is SITEND (reference sequence). The length of the CDR3 is 13 residues. The CDR3 spells CASRTASAETLYF. The sequenced part of the CDR3 DNA is TGTGCCAGCAGGACAGCTAGTGCAGAAACGCTGTAT.

A word on this clone: Germline and genes here are mouse. Read coverage stops 1 residue before the CDR3 terminus; the germline J gene supplies the remainder. The rearrangement joins TRBV1 to TRBJ2-7; no clear D. The length of the CDR3 is 11 residues. Per germline, CDR1 NSQYPW and CDR2 LRSPGD (reference sequence). Trimming took 1 base from V and 9 from J, leaving 7 bases between them. The DNA read from the CDR3 is TGCACCTGCAGTGCAGGACCGGTACAGTAC. Amino acid sequence: CTCSAGPVQY. The entire CDR3 protein reads CTCSAGPVQYF.

To note about this clone: Genes and germline come from the mouse. Sequencing ends 1 residue short of the CDR3 end; the germline J gene provides the rest. This chain joins TRBV5 and TRBJ1-1; 7 nucleotides agree with TRBD1. This CDR3 is 13 amino acids long. V dropped 1 base and J dropped 6; count of bases not matched to a gene: 2. Germline loops: CDR1 LGHNA, CDR2 YNLKQL (reference sequence). The CDR3: CASSQVQGAEVFF. The sequenced part of the CDR3 DNA is TGTGCCAGCAGCCAAGTTCAGGGGGCAGAAGTCTTC.

Of note for this clone: The genes and germline here are from mouse. The DNA ends 1 residue before the CDR3 does, and the rest of the CDR3 is filled in from the germline J gene. The V call is TRBV4, the J call TRBJ1-1; D not certain. The CDR3 has 12 amino acids. Trimming took 6 bases from V and 0 from J, leaving 5 bases between them. Germline CDR1 LGHDT, CDR2 YNNKQL (reference sequence). The sequenced part of the CDR3 DNA is TGTGCCAGCAGTCAAGCAAACACAGAAGTCTTC. Translated: CASSQANTEVF. The full CDR3 protein reads CASSQANTEVFF.

This clone was seen more than once but under ten times. The genes are named according to mouse. The read terminates 1 residue before the CDR3 end, so the remaining end is supplied by the germline J gene. The rearrangement joins TRBV13-2 to TRBJ1-2, with 8 nucleotides matching TRBD1. The trim removed 4 bases at V and 3 bases at J, leaving 2 bases unmatched. The CDR3 has 13 residues. The germline V gene has CDR1 NNHNN and CDR2 SYGAGS (reference sequence). The sequenced part of the CDR3 DNA is TGTGCCAGCGGTTCAGGGGGCGACTCCGACTACACC. This gives the protein CASGSGGDSDYT. In full, the CDR3 is CASGSGGDSDYTF.

This clone was found a few times. Mouse gene names and germline throughout. The CDR3 goes on 1 residue after the read ends, and that part is filled in from the germline J gene. The chain recombines TRBV5 with TRBJ1-3; 7 bases match TRBD1. V lost 4 bases, J lost 0 bases, and 3 bases stayed unmatched. The CDR3 consists of 15 residues. Germline V lookup: CDR1 LGHNA, CDR2 YNLKQL (reference sequence). CDR3: CASSPGTDSGNTLYF. The DNA read from the CDR3 is TGTGCCAGCAGCCCCGGGACAGATTCTGGAAATACGCTCTAT.

A word on this clone: Genes and germline are mouse. This sample also contains other DNA sequences that code for the same CDR3. CDR3 region: CASSQADRGAETLYF. The DNA read from the CDR3 is TGTGCCAGCAGCCAAGCGGACAGGGGCGCAGAAACGCTGTAT. V gene TRBV5 combines with J gene TRBJ2-3; the match to TRBD1 covers 9 bases. The read stops 1 residue short of the end of the CDR3; the missing end is completed from the germline J gene. Germline loops: CDR1 LGHNA, CDR2 YNLKQL (reference sequence). The CDR3 is 15 residues long. V was pared by 1 base and J by 3 bases, with 2 bases of the junction left unmatched.

Note on this clone: Gene names denote mouse genes. With the read ending 1 residue before the CDR3 end, the germline J gene is used to fill in that end. The chain joins TRBV13-3 to TRBJ2-3; 9 bases fit TRBD2. The germline V gene has CDR1 NNHDY and CDR2 SYVADS. J gave up 1 base and V 0 bases, and 9 bases lay outside the gene matches. The CDR3 runs 18 residues. The CDR3 loop reads CASSDARTGVSGAETLYF. CDR3 DNA, as far as it was read: TGTGCCAGCAGTGATGCCCGGACTGGGGTCTCTGGTGCAGAAACGCTGTAT.

A remark on this clone: Mouse gene names apply. The read ends 1 residue early relative to the CDR3; the germline J gene fills the gap. The V call is TRBV13-3, the J call TRBJ1-1; 10 nucleotides line up with TRBD1. CDR3 length: 13 amino acids. The V and J ends lost 8 bases and 0 bases, in that order; junction bases with no gene match: 1. Germline loops: CDR1 NNHDY, CDR2 SYVADS. The CDR3 here is CASGQGANTEVFF. CDR3 bases read: TGTGCCAGTGGACAGGGGGCAAACACAGAAGTCTTC.

This clone was recorded once. Germline and genes: mouse. The CDR3 goes on 1 residue after the read ends, and that part is filled in from the germline J gene. The gene calls are TRBV20 and TRBJ1-1; D call uncertain. The CDR3 extends over 11 amino acids. Germline CDR1 reads GFQATS; CDR2 reads STVNSAI. The V and J ends lost 0 bases and 5 bases respectively, with 4 bases between them. CDR3 loop: CGARDTTEVFF. The DNA read from the CDR3 is TGTGGTGCTAGGGATACAACAGAAGTCTTC.

This clone was counted a few times. These gene names are mouse names. The CDR3 end lies 1 residue beyond the end of the read and is filled in from the germline J gene. This rearrangement joins TRBV13-2 to TRBJ2-7; the D gene is possibly TRBD2 (5 bases). The CDR3 extends over 11 amino acids. Looked up from germline, CDR1 is NNHNN and CDR2 is SYGAGS (reference sequence). V lost 6 bases and J 7 bases, leaving 11 bases between the germline ends. CDR3 bases read: TGTGCCAGCGATTGGGGAGGGGAACAGTAC. Its protein is CASDWGGEQY. The full CDR3 protein reads CASDWGGEQYF.

For this clone: Gene names denote mouse genes. The CDR3 end lies 1 residue beyond the end of the read and is filled in from the germline J gene. This chain uses TRBV13-2 with TRBJ2-2; perhaps TRBD1 as D (6 bases). The CDR3 has 15 amino acids. The ends were cut back, 2 bases at V and 0 bases at J, with 8 bases in the middle. The V gene's germline CDR1 is NNHNN and CDR2 SYGAGS (reference sequence). CDR3 bases read: TGTGCCAGCGGTGAAAGGGGGTCAAACACCGGGCAGCTCTAC. Translating it yields CASGERGSNTGQLY. The whole CDR3 reads CASGERGSNTGQLYF.

This clone was counted a single time. Here the gene names and germline are mouse. From the germline J gene comes the end of the CDR3, since the read stops 1 residue before it. The rearrangement joins TRBV19 to TRBJ2-5, with TRBD2 identical over 8 bases. The CDR3 runs 14 residues. The V gene's germline CDR1 is FNHDT and CDR2 SITEND (reference sequence). V lost 4 bases and J lost 4; bases outside the gene matches: 5. Partial CDR3 DNA: TGTGCCAGCAGTCGGACTGGGATTAAAGACACCCAGTAC. Translated, it gives CASSRTGIKDTQY. The full CDR3 protein reads CASSRTGIKDTQYF.

For this clone: All gene names here are mouse names. The sequenced fragment ends 1 residue before the CDR3 boundary, so the rest is inferred from the germline J gene. V is TRBV4 and J is TRBJ1-1; 10 bases align to TRBD1. The J segment lost 6 bases and the V segment lost 4 bases, leaving 5 bases of the junction unmatched. Germline lookup yields CDR1 LGHDT and CDR2 YNNKQL (reference sequence). The CDR3 has 14 amino acids. The CDR3 loop reads CASSLMTGGPEVFF. CDR3 DNA, as far as it was read: TGTGCCAGCAGCTTAATGACAGGGGGCCCAGAAGTCTTC.

Points on this clone: Germline and genes: mouse. The CDR3 extends 1 residue past the end of the read, so its final part is completed from the germline J gene. The gene calls are TRBV13-2 and TRBJ2-1, with TRBD2 matching over 8 bases. Germline V lookup: CDR1 NNHNN, CDR2 SYGAGS (reference sequence). The CDR3 runs to 15 residues. V shed 0 bases and J 3 bases; nucleotides not matched to a gene: 2. The CDR3 DNA, read in part, is TGTGCCAGCGGTGATGGGGACTGGAGCTATGCTGAGCAGTTC. This gives the protein CASGDGDWSYAEQF. The CDR3, in full, reads CASGDGDWSYAEQFF.